The source of this T cell receptor beta chain is a study of T-cell memory formation after mild COVID-19. Study results and limitations: For contracting clones, CD4+ ones sat mainly in CM and EM, CD8+ in EMRA. CD4+ bias marked clones expanding day 15 to 37, unlike balanced contracting clones.

This clonotype was detected a few times. Its target is unknown. This CDR3 has 14 residues. Per the germline V gene, CDR1 is SGHDN and CDR2 is FVKESK. Trimming cost V 2 bases and J 6 bases; bases outside gene matches: 0. TCRdb reanalysed the 5' RACE reads using MiXCR and keeps one entry per CDR3 protein. This sample yields about 470,000 distinct CDR3 sequences, of which approximately 23% are seen a single time; around 13% belongs to the top ten. Sequencing was carried out using PBMCs or a T cell subset sorted from them (not recorded which). The chain employs TRBV14 and TRBJ2-1, with 11 bases that match TRBD2. This TCR was sampled from an adult woman who had mild COVID-19 (a few samples of this study predate the infection). Cell type and time point are not known. CDR3 protein: CASSQLAGGNEQFF. The CDR3 bases are TGTGCCAGCAGCCAACTAGCGGGGGGCAATGAGCAGTTCTTC. The full variable domain, in which reference TRBV14 and TRBJ2-1 provide the parts outside the CDR3, is EAGVTQFPSHSVIEKGQTVTLRCDPISGHDNLYWYRRVMGKEIKFLLHFVKESKQDESGMPNNRFLAERTGGTYSTLKVQPAELEDSGVYFCASSQLAGGNEQFFGPGTRLTVL.